The present T cell receptor (beta chain) was sequenced within a study of radiation and T cells in renal cell carcinoma. Study-level points and caveats: From baseline, blood top tumor clonotypes peaked at 2 weeks post-radiation.

Time point specified: baseline pretreatment blood. Documented treatment: 15 Gy SBRT to primary tumor, nephrectomy 4 weeks later. After SBRT, blood was collected at 2 and 4 weeks, plus baseline. The patient's renal cell carcinoma had clear cell pathology. As for this clone: What it binds is unknown.

Sequencing was performed with immunoSEQ multiplex PCR; in TCRdb, only in-frame clones are kept and a portion is missing. The repertoire includes around 46,000 clones, approximately 80% of them detected once, and 31% sits in the top ten. The V end was cut by 4 bases, the J end by 2 bases, with 15 bases between. From germline, CDR1 is PRHDT and CDR2 FYEKMQ (reference sequence). CDR3 length: 15 amino acids. The chain joins TRBV13 to TRBJ2-7; a weak D match, TRBD2 (5 bases). This specimen consisted of blood, obtained from a patient whose treatment included radiotherapy and nephrectomy. This TCR derives from a woman aged 70-85 years with renal cell carcinoma. The CDR3 DNA is TGTGCCAGCAGCTCCAAGCGGCAACCTCCCTACGAGCAGTACTTC. The encoded protein is CASSSKRQPPYEQYF.